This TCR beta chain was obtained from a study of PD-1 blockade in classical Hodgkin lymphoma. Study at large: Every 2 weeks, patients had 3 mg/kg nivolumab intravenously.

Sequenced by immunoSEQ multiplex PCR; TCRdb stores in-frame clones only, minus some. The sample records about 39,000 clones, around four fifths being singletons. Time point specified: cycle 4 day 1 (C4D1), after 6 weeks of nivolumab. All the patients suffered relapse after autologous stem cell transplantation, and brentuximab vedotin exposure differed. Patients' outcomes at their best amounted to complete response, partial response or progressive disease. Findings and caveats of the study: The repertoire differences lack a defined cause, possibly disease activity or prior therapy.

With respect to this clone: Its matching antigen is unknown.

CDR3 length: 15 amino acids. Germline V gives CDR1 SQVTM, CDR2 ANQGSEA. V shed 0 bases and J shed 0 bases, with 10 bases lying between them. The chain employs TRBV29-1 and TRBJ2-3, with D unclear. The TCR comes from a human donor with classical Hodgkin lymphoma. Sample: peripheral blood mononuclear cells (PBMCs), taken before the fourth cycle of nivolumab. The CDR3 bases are TGCAGCGTTGAAGATCGTGCTAGGAGCACAGATACGCAGTATTTT. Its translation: CSVEDRARSTDTQYF.